The sequence of this T cell receptor (beta chain) was determined in a study of OX40 agonist ivuxolimab in advanced cancers. Across the whole study: Of the participants, approximately 36% had some prior anti-PD-1, anti-PD-L1 or anti-CTLA-4 therapy, which was allowed.

A history of autoimmune disease or systemic immunosuppression excluded patients. Libraries were prepared by immunoSEQ multiplex PCR; TCRdb keeps only in-frame clonotypes and omits some of them. The table lists tens of thousands of clones, around four fifths of them singletons. Whole-study results and caveats: The antigen specificity of the peripheral T cells (those that were expanded) was not determined. CD4+ and CD8+ blood T cells expanded clonally by week 6 at 0.1 to 3.0 mg/kg.

Remarks on this clone: The antigen is undetermined.

The CDR3 has 15 amino acids. The germline V gene has CDR1 SGHRS and CDR2 YFSETQ. Unmatched junction bases numbered 9, after V lost 4 bases and J lost 6 bases. The chain recombines TRBV5-1 with TRBJ1-2; 10 nucleotides agree with TRBD1. The specimen comprised CD4+ or CD8+ T cells sorted from blood, sampled in a trial of the OX40 agonist ivuxolimab. The source of this sequence is an adult with an advanced solid tumor such as melanoma, head and neck, liver or kidney cancer. DNA for the CDR3: TGCGCCAGCAGCCCTGGGGGGACAGGGGTCGATGGCTACACCTTC. The encoded protein is CASSPGGTGVDGYTF.